The source of this T cell receptor beta chain is a study of CD8+ T cells in alopecia areata. This CDR3 is 14 amino acids long. Germline CDR1 reads SGHNT; CDR2 reads YYREEE (reference sequence). V shed 3 bases and J shed 9 bases, with 15 bases lying between them. Following RNA extraction, reverse transcription yielded cDNA that acted as the sequencing template. Using immunoSEQ multiplex PCR, the repertoire was profiled, and TCRdb retains in-frame clones only, with some absent. The sample contains approximately 170,000 clones, roughly three fifths of which appear only once. Sample treatment: oral pan-JAK inhibitor, 5-10 mg twice daily.

The V call is TRBV5-4, the J call TRBJ2-2; the D gene is possibly TRBD1 (6 bases). This TCR was sampled from a human donor with alopecia areata. This specimen was CD4+ T cells sorted from blood, taken at week 4, from a patient treated with tofacitinib. For the CDR3, the DNA is TGTGCCAGCAGCTCGGGAACGGACAGACGGGAGCTGTTTTTT. Its protein is CASSSGTDRRELFF.